This T cell receptor (beta chain) was captured in a study of human T cells and chemical hapten exposure. Study-wide context: Patients additionally received therapeutic doses of diphenylcyclopropenone on the scalp once a week, and this continued throughout the roughly 26-week study. A patient group, mainly female, showed alopecia areata, totalis or universalis.

The time point was: patch test 2, 6 weeks after DPC sensitization. Treatment noted: therapeutic diphenylcyclopropenone sensitization with weekly scalp DPC. TCRdb re-analysed the RACE reads in MiXCR, keeping a single row per CDR3 protein. The sample holds approximately 100,000 distinct CDR3 sequences, roughly 10% seen once. The study, taken as a whole, reports: Each of the donors had alopecia, so their immune responses may not resemble those of healthy people.

As to this clonotype: Its antigen is still unknown. Germline and junction disagree at one end, which may indicate a read error.

Sample: whole blood, taken in connection with sensitization to the hapten diphenylcyclopropenone (DPC). This clonotype originated in a woman between 40 and 50 years old with alopecia areata. Some clones in this sample may be carry-over from other donors' samples.

CDR3 coding DNA: TGTGCCAGCAGTTACTCGACGAGAGGGGGGTGGGACGAGCAGCACTTC. Its protein product is CASSYSTRGGWDEQHF. This chain uses TRBV6-6 with TRBJ2-7; D is possibly TRBD1 or TRBD2 (6 bases each). The CDR3 has 16 residues. The germline V gene encodes CDR1 MNHNY and CDR2 SVGAGI (reference sequence).